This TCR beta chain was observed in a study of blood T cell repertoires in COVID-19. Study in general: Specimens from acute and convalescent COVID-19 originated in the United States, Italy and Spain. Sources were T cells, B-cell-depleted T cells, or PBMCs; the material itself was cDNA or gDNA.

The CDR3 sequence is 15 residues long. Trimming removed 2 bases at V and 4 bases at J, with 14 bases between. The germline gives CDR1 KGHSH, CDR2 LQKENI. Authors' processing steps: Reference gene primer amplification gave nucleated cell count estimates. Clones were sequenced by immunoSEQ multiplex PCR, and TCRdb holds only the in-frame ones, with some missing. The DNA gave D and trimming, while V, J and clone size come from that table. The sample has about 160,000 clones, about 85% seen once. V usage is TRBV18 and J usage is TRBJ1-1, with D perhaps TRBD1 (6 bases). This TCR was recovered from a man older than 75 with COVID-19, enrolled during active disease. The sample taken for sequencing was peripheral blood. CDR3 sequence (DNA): TGTGCCAGCTCACCATACACTGGGGGCGGCACTGAAGCTTTCTTT. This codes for CASSPYTGGGTEAFF.